One and the same sample provided the 27 T cell receptor beta chains below, sequenced in a study of blood T cell repertoires in COVID-19. Sequencing was performed with immunoSEQ multiplex PCR; in TCRdb, only in-frame clones are kept and a portion is missing. The repertoire consists of roughly 150,000 clones, with 75% to 90% occurring once and the leading ten covering 4.3%. The sequenced sample consisted of PBMCs or T cells enriched from blood (not recorded which). The receptors shown here come from a man aged 50 or older who had recovered from COVID-19.

The chain carries TRBV28 and TRBJ2-7; 9 bases are a match to TRBD1. The V gene end was trimmed by 8 bases and the J gene end by 2 bases; junction bases not matched to a gene: 7. CDR1 is MDHEN and CDR2 is SYDVKM in the germline V gene. The CDR3 has 14 residues. DNA of the CDR3: TGTGCCAGCCGACCATGGGACAGGGCCTACGAGCAGTACTTC. Translated, it gives CASRPWDRAYEQYF. Together with reference TRBV28 and TRBJ2-7, the CDR3 gives the full variable domain: DVKVTQSSRYLVKRTGEKVFLECVQDMDHENMFWYRQDPGLGLRLIYFSYDVKMKEKGDIPEGYSVSREKKERFSLILESASTNQTSMYLCASRPWDRAYEQYFGPGTRLTVT.

V and J are TRBV6-5 and TRBJ1-2; D gene uncertain. From germline, CDR1 is MNHEY and CDR2 SVGAGI. CDR3 length equals 13 residues. V lost 6 bases and J lost 0, with 8 bases in between. The CDR3 is CASRRQANYGYTF. The CDR3 region has the DNA TGTGCCAGCAGACGCCAGGCTAACTATGGCTACACCTTC.

The CDR3 loop reads CATSEQTGSSHNEQFF. CDR3 nucleotides: TGTGCCACCAGTGAACAGACAGGGAGTTCGCACAATGAGCAGTTCTTC. The J gene is TRBJ2-1, the V gene TRBV24-1; 7 bases are shared with TRBD1. V shed 4 bases and J 5 bases; nucleotides not matched to a gene: 10. The CDR3 is 16 residues long. Germline lookup yields CDR1 KGHDR and CDR2 SFDVKD.

The V and J genes are TRBV15 and TRBJ2-1; 8 bases are a match to TRBD1. CDR1 and CDR2 from the germline V gene are LNHNV and YYDKDF (reference sequence). The CDR3 extends over 16 amino acids. Trimming took 4 bases from V and 10 from J; bases not matched to a gene: 15. Here the CDR3 reads CATSIRGRTGSYEQFF. The CDR3 DNA reads as TGTGCCACCAGCATCAGAGGGCGGACAGGGTCTTACGAGCAGTTCTTC.

The chain uses TRBV5-1 and TRBJ1-2; the D is unclear. CDR3 length: 13 residues. Germline V gene lookup returns CDR1 SGHRS and CDR2 YFSETQ. V lost 3 bases, J lost 4 bases, and 10 bases lay in between. The DNA for the CDR3 is TGCGCCAGCAGCTCGGGAATGCCCTATGGCTACACCTTC. Amino acid sequence: CASSSGMPYGYTF.

This rearrangement joins TRBV13 to TRBJ2-5; 16 nucleotides agree with TRBD2. The V gene's germline CDR1 is PRHDT and CDR2 FYEKMQ (reference sequence). The CDR3 extends over 15 amino acids. V lost 5 bases, J lost 5 bases, and 2 bases stayed unmatched. The CDR3 region is CASSGTSGGAETQYF. In DNA, the CDR3 is TGTGCCAGCAGCGGGACTAGCGGGGGGGCTGAGACCCAGTACTTC.

The CDR3 DNA is TGCGCCAGCAGCCAAGAACGGGCCTACGAGCAGTACTTC. It specifies CASSQERAYEQYF. This rearrangement joins TRBV4-1 to TRBJ2-7; D gene uncertain. The germline V and J ends were trimmed by 0 bases and 2 bases, with 5 bases remaining between them. CDR3 size: 13 residues. Germline V gene sequence: CDR1 MGHRA, CDR2 YSYEKL.

This clone turned up a few times. The CDR3 spells CASRVGTGVWEQYF. CDR3 nucleotide sequence: TGTGCCAGCAGGGTCGGGACAGGGGTTTGGGAGCAGTACTTC. The J gene is TRBJ2-7, the V gene TRBV6-5; 10 positions agree with TRBD1. Germline loops: CDR1 MNHEY, CDR2 SVGAGI. J gave up 7 bases and V 6 bases, and 9 bases lay outside the gene matches. The CDR3 contains 14 residues.

The chain links TRBV7-9 to TRBJ1-5; possibly TRBD1 for D (5 bases). The V and J ends lost 1 base and 4 bases respectively, with 11 bases between them. CDR3 length: 15 amino acids. Looked up from germline, CDR1 is SEHNR and CDR2 is FQNEAQ (reference sequence). CDR3 residues: CASSLGVGQNQPQHF. CDR3 nucleotides: TGTGCCAGCAGCTTAGGCGTGGGGCAAAATCAGCCCCAGCATTTT.

The V gene is TRBV11-2, the J gene TRBJ2-3; D is undetermined. V shed 2 bases and J shed 2 bases, with 11 bases lying between them. The length of the CDR3 is 15 residues. Per the germline V gene, CDR1 is SGHAT and CDR2 is FQNNGV. CDR3 nucleotides: TGTGCCAGCAGCTTATCGTCTAGAACCACAGATACGCAGTATTTT. It encodes CASSLSSRTTDTQYF.

The V and J genes are TRBV19 and TRBJ1-2; D may be TRBD1 (6 bases). The V and J ends lost 1 base and 7 bases respectively, with 16 bases between them. The CDR3 has 15 residues. The germline gives CDR1 LNHDA, CDR2 SQIVND (reference sequence). CDR3 sequence reads: CASSIVGRGLGGYTF. In nucleotides, the CDR3 is TGTGCCAGTAGTATAGTCGGCAGGGGATTAGGTGGCTACACCTTC.

CDR3 loop: CASSPRRTAGSNQPQHF. The CDR3 DNA sequence: TGTGCCAGCAGCCCCCGGAGGACGGCGGGGAGCAATCAGCCCCAGCATTTT. The chain couples TRBV12-1 to TRBJ1-5. TRBV12-1 is an annotated pseudogene. This CDR3 comprises 17 residues.

The chain links TRBV5-3 to TRBJ1-4; possibly TRBD1 for D (5 bases). TRBV5-3 is identified as an open reading frame with a role that is uncertain. V was cut by 4 bases and J by 3 bases, with 13 bases left in between. This CDR3 is 15 amino acids long. The CDR3 loop is CARSPTVDSNEKLFF. In DNA, the CDR3 is TGTGCCAGAAGCCCGACAGTAGATTCTAATGAAAAACTGTTTTTT.

This clone came up a few times. This rearrangement joins TRBV9 to TRBJ2-1, with 9 bases identical to TRBD1. The CDR3 is 16 residues long. Trimming at V came to 3 bases and at J to 5 bases, leaving 9 bases not matched to a gene. The germline V gene has CDR1 SGDLS and CDR2 YYNGEE. The CDR3 region is CASSAYHRGRDNEQFF. In DNA, the CDR3 is TGTGCCAGCAGCGCGTACCACAGGGGGCGCGACAATGAGCAGTTCTTC.

The V call is TRBV9, the J call TRBJ2-3; 7 bases are a match to TRBD1. The CDR3 has 16 amino acids. The germline CDR1 and CDR2 sequences are SGDLS and YYNGEE. Trimming removed 1 base from V and 10 bases from J; junction bases left unmatched: 15. The CDR3 here is CASSVLGGPPPEAQYF. CDR3 DNA sequence: TGTGCCAGCAGCGTATTAGGGGGCCCCCCGCCCGAGGCGCAGTATTTT.

This chain joins TRBV5-4 and TRBJ2-3, with 10 nucleotides matching TRBD2. Germline values: CDR1 SGHNT, CDR2 YYREEE (reference sequence). J lost 0 bases, V lost 5 bases, and 3 bases had no gene match. The CDR3 is made up of 15 amino acids. CDR3 region: CASRSSGGSTDTQYF. Written as DNA, the CDR3 is TGTGCCAGCAGGTCTAGCGGGGGTAGCACAGATACGCAGTATTTT.

This clone appeared once. The gene calls are TRBV7-2 and TRBJ2-6, with D tentatively TRBD1 (6 bases). Germline lookup yields CDR1 SGHTA and CDR2 FQGNSA. The CDR3 is made up of 17 amino acids. V lost 4 bases and J lost 3, with 16 bases in between. CDR3 amino acids: CASSSWNRGGGANVLTF. The CDR3 DNA reads as TGTGCCAGCAGCTCGTGGAATCGAGGGGGTGGGGCCAACGTCCTGACTTTC.

The chain couples TRBV28 to TRBJ2-7, with 8 bases fitting TRBD2. Trimming cost V 5 bases and J 5 bases; bases outside gene matches: 20. Germline CDR1 is MDHEN and CDR2 is SYDVKM. CDR3 length: 18 residues. CDR3 coding DNA: TGTGCCAGCAGTCCCGCGGAGGCGGGAGGATTCCTTTTGAACGAGCAGTACTTC. It encodes CASSPAEAGGFLLNEQYF.

The J gene is TRBJ2-3, the V gene TRBV7-2; D not resolved. Trimming took 2 bases from V and 0 from J, leaving 12 bases between them. Germline V gene lookup returns CDR1 SGHTA and CDR2 FQGNSA. The CDR3 spans 16 residues. The CDR3 loop is CASSLLGGPSTDTQYF. In DNA, the CDR3 is TGTGCCAGCAGCTTATTAGGCGGTCCTAGCACAGATACGCAGTATTTT.

The V gene is TRBV5-4, the J gene TRBJ2-7, with D perhaps TRBD1 (6 bases). The CDR3 sequence is 14 residues long. The germline V and J ends were trimmed by 4 bases and 2 bases, with 13 bases remaining between them. Per germline, CDR1 SGHNT and CDR2 YYREEE (reference sequence). CDR3 amino acids: CASSLLAGAYEQYF. CDR3 bases: TGTGCCAGCAGCCTGCTAGCAGGGGCCTACGAGCAGTACTTC.

The rearrangement uses TRBV2 and TRBJ2-7; 7 bases line up with TRBD2. In germline, CDR1 is SNHLY, CDR2 FYNNEI. V lost 7 bases and J lost 6; bases outside the gene matches: 15. The CDR3 runs 15 residues. This chain's CDR3 is CASTIGAGRVGEQYF. CDR3 nucleotide sequence: TGTGCCAGCACCATTGGAGCGGGAAGAGTCGGCGAGCAGTACTTC.

This clone was counted once. This chain uses TRBV7-8 with TRBJ2-7; a weak D match, TRBD2 (5 bases). Germline lookup yields CDR1 SGHVS and CDR2 FQNEAQ. V lost 6 bases and J lost 4, with 13 bases in between. The CDR3 is made up of 13 amino acids. Written as DNA, the CDR3 is TGTGCCAGCAGTCTCTCCCGGGATTACGAGCAGTACGTC. The encoded protein is CASSLSRDYEQYV.

The V call is TRBV12-3 or TRBV12-4, the J call TRBJ2-7; tentative D call: TRBD1 (7 bases). The CDR3 consists of 12 residues. The V end was cut by 5 bases, the J end by 10 bases, with 15 bases between. The CDR3 coding sequence is TGTGCCAGCAGTGCCCAGGGGGGTGATCAGTACGTC. It codes for CASSAQGGDQYV.

The CDR3 DNA reads TGTGCCAGCAGTTTTGGCAACACCATATATTTT. It codes for CASSFGNTIYF. The chain has TRBV12-3 or TRBV12-4 and TRBJ1-3; D call uncertain. Trimming stripped 3 bases from V and 7 bases from J, with 4 bases between. The CDR3 is made up of 11 amino acids.

The J gene is TRBJ1-1, the V gene TRBV2; D unclear. Germline lookup yields CDR1 SNHLY and CDR2 FYNNEI. V was clipped by 6 bases and J by 4 bases, with 9 bases between them. The CDR3 is 12 residues long. The CDR3, as DNA: TGTGCCAGCAGGCTTACAAGCACTGAAGCTTTCTTT. It translates to CASRLTSTEAFF.

V is TRBV3-1 (or the pseudogene TRBV3-2) and J is TRBJ2-3; TRBD2 aligns across 11 bases. Germline CDR1 is LGHDT and CDR2 is YNNKEL (reference sequence). The J segment lost 11 bases and the V segment lost 1 base, leaving 8 bases of the junction unmatched. The CDR3 runs 15 residues. This CDR3 is CASSQGLAGLSKQYF. Here the CDR3 DNA reads TGTGCCAGCAGCCAAGGACTAGCGGGGTTGTCAAAGCAGTATTTT.

The chain recombines TRBV7-2 with TRBJ1-2, with D unclear. Per the germline V gene, CDR1 is SGHTA and CDR2 is FQGNSA. The CDR3 has 13 amino acids. The V end was cut by 6 bases, the J end by 4 bases, with 12 bases between. CDR3 protein: CASRLTESYGYTF. The DNA of the CDR3 is TGTGCCAGCAGGTTAACAGAGAGCTATGGCTACACCTTC.